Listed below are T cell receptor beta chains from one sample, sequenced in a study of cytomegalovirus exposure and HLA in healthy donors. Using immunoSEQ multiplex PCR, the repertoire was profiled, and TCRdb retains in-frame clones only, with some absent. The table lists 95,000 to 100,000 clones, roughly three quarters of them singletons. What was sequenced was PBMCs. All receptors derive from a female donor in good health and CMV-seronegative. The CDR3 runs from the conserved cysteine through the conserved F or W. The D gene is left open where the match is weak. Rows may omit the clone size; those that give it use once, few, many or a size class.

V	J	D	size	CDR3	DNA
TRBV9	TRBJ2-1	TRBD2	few	CASSVESGSYNEQFF	TGTGCCAGCAGCGTAGAAAGCGGGAGTTACAATGAGCAGTTCTTC
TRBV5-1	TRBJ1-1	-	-	CASRPDLRVYTEAFF	TGCGCCAGCAGACCGGACTTAAGGGTTTACACTGAAGCTTTCTTT
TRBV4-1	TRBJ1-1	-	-	CASSPDTSNTEAFF	TGCGCCAGCAGCCCGGACACTTCGAACACTGAAGCTTTCTTT
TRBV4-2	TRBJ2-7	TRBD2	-	CASSQEGRRGGDYEQYF	TGTGCCAGCAGCCAAGAAGGCAGGCGGGGGGGGGACTACGAGCAGTACTTC
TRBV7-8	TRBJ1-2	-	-	CASSLGAGVNGYTF	TGTGCCAGCAGCTTAGGGGCAGGGGTAAATGGCTACACCTTC
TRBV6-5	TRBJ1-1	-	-	CASGRPRIGAFF	TGTGCCAGCGGGAGACCCCGCATAGGAGCTTTCTTT
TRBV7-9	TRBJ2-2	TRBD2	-	CASSPYTSGGVAGELFF	TGTGCCAGCAGCCCGTACACTAGCGGGGGGGTCGCCGGGGAGCTGTTTTTT
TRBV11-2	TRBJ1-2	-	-	CASSPRGTNYGYTF	TGTGCCAGCAGCCCGCGAGGGACTAACTATGGCTACACCTTC
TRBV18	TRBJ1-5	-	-	CASSPTSINQPQHF	TGTGCCAGCTCACCTACGAGCATCAATCAGCCCCAGCATTTT
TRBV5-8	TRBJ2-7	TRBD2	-	CASSSRRTSERYEQYF	TGTGCCAGCAGCTCCCGCAGGACTAGTGAAAGGTACGAGCAGTACTTC
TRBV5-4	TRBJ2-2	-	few	CASSLARDNTGELFF	TGTGCCAGCAGCTTGGCCAGGGATAACACCGGGGAGCTGTTTTTT
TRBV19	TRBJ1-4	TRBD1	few	CASRMDRRGFNEKLFF	TGTGCCAGTAGGATGGACAGGAGGGGATTTAATGAAAAACTGTTTTTT
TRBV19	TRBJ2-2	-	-	CASTNRAGLGELFF	TGTGCCAGTACCAACAGGGCAGGGCTCGGGGAGCTGTTTTTT
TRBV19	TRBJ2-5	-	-	CASSIAPSVPWETQYF	TGTGCCAGTAGTATAGCTCCTAGCGTTCCATGGGAGACCCAGTACTTC
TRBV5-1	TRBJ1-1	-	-	CASSLERGTEAFF	TGCGCCAGCAGCTTGGAACGGGGAACTGAAGCTTTCTTT